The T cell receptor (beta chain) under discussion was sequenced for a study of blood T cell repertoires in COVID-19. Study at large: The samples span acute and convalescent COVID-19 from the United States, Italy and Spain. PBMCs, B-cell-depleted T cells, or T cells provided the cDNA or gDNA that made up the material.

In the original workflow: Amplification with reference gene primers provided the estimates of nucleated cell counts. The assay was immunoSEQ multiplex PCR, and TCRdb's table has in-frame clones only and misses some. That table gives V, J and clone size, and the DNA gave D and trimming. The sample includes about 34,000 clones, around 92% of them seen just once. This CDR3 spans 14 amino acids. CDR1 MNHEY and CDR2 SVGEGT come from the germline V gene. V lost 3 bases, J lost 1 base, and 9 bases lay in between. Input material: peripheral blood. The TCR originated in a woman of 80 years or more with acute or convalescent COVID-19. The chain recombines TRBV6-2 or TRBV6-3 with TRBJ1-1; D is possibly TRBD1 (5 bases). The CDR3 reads CASSYIGGNTEAFF. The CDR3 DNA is TGTGCCAGCAGTTATATCGGGGGGAACACTGAAGCTTTCTTT.